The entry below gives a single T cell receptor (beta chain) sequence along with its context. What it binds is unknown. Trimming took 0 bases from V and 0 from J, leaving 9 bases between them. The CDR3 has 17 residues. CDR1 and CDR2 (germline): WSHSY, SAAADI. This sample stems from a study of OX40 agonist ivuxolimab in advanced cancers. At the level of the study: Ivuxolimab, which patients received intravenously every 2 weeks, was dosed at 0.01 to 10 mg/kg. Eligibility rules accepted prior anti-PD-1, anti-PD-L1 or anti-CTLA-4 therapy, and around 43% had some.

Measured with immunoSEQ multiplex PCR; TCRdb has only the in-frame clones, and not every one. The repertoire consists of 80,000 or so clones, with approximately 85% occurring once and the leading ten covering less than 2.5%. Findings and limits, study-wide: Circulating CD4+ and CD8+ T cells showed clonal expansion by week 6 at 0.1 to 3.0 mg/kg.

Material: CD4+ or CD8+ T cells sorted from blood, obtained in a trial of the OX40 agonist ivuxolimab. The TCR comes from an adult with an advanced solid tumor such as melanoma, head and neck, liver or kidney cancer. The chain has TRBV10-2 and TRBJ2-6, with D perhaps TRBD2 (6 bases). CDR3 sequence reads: CASSESMGGSGANVLTF. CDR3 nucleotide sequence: TGCGCCAGCAGTGAGTCCATGGGGGGCTCTGGGGCCAACGTCCTGACTTTC.